What follows is one T cell receptor (beta chain) and its context. The sample holds many counts of this clonotype. Which antigen it targets is not known. Base qualities are not provided; no much larger clone lies one nucleotide away. These data belong to a study of CD8+CD57+ T cells in acquired aplastic anemia (dated by TCRdb to the late 2010s). With respect to the entire study: DNA extracted from sorted CD4+ and CD8+ cells had a mean of roughly 3.4 ug, with a range of about 0.19 to 27.4 ug. CD8+CD57+ expansion was defined as frequency above the mean frequency observed in healthy subjects.

The patients picked for sequencing were ones in whom flow cytometry had shown an expansion of CD8+CD57+ cells. Every patient had severe acquired aplastic anemia, diagnosed using the International Study of Aplastic Anemia and Agranulocytosis and Camitta criteria. Patients had received no therapy at the time of blood sampling. The study deep-sequenced TCR repertoires of sorted CD4+ and CD8+ blood T cells from severe aplastic anemia patients and healthy subjects. Patients were enrolled in the USA under clinicaltrials.gov protocols 00001620, 01623167, 00001397, 00071045, 00081523 and 00961064. Ficoll-Paque density gradient centrifugation was used to isolate peripheral blood mononuclear cells. Before DNA extraction, CD4+ and CD8+ T cells were sorted by FACS or by magnetic beads. Paper-wide results and their limitations: CD8+ Simpson's diversity did not differ significantly between patients and healthy controls (P=0.060). Around 27 CD8+ CDR3 sequences were found in both patients and controls but appeared to be highly expressed in patients and within the immunodominant clones of the patients.

CDR1 and CDR2 (DFQATT, SNEGSKA) derive from the germline V gene (reference sequence). The junction shows trimming of 3 bases on V and 2 bases on J, and the gene matches do not reach 4 bases of it. From cysteine to phenylalanine, the CDR3 is 13 amino acids long. Solely the CDR3 DNA is kept, with 39 bases framed from the first base. Genomic DNA was used as template for profiling of TCR beta VDJ combinations and CDR3 sequences. An Illumina HiSeq 2000 was used for TCR repertoire sequencing. Per the authors' processing: TRBV/TRBJ rearrangement plots, CDR3 size and DJ length profiles, and Simpson's diversity index were used to evaluate the repertoires. The most abundant DNA sequence in the deep sequencing data was taken as the immunodominant clone. CDR3 amino acid sequences were checked for sharing across subjects and were also compared against the VDJdb database and published repertoires. Clones were called with MiXCR by TCRdb after fastp trimmed the public reads at Q25, and only in-frame beta chains were retained. Entries that share a CDR3 protein sequence are merged under the most common genes and DNA. The V and J calls, along with clone size, are taken from TCRdb and not from the paper's own processing. Here the sample has more than 150,000 distinct CDR3 sequences; about half occur a single time. The ten largest clones take up around 1.8% of the sample.

Here the chain combines TRBV20-1 and TRBJ2-7; a stretch of 7 junction bases matches TRBD1. The sample taken for sequencing was sorted CD4+, CD8+, or CD8+CD57+ T cells (not recorded which) from PBMCs. This TCR was sampled from a human donor with aplastic anemia. The encoded CDR3 is CSASSDRAYEQYF. The nucleotides are TGCAGTGCTAGCTCCGACAGGGCCTACGAGCAGTACTTC.